Shown below are 30 T cell receptor beta chains from a single sample sequenced in a study of tumor-infiltrating lymphocytes in primary liver carcinoma. Co-extracting RNA and DNA was done with about 20-34 mg of unsorted bulk tissue as input. The authors made TCR beta cDNA from around 500 ng total RNA with a constant-region primer. ARM-PCR, slightly modified, supplied the TCR beta libraries through three nested multiplex PCR rounds. A C-beta reverse primer and TRBV1-TRBV30 forward primers served in each of the first two PCR rounds, at about 10 cycles apiece. TCRdb analysed the multiplex PCR reads with MiXCR anew, one entry per CDR3 protein. The profile shows about 96,000 distinct CDR3 sequences, about 73% of them singletons. The sequenced material came from tumor-adjacent normal liver tissue. The receptors come from a man aged 40-50 years with primary liver carcinoma and hepatitis B virus infection.

This clonotype was counted only a few times. The junction and the germline gene differ at one end; a read error may be behind it. V usage is TRBV29-1 and J usage is TRBJ2-2, with TRBD1 as a possible D gene (7 bases). The germline V gene encodes CDR1 SQVTM and CDR2 ANQGSEA. The length of the CDR3 is 10 residues. Here the CDR3 reads CSAGQGELFF. In nucleotides, the CDR3 is TGTAGCGCGGGGCAGGGGGAGCTGTTCTTT.

This clonotype has ten or more counts. The V and J genes are TRBV12-3 or TRBV12-4 and TRBJ2-6; D unresolved. The CDR3 extends over 13 amino acids. Trimming pared 3 bases from V and 4 bases from J, leaving 4 bases between. The chain's CDR3 is CASSFKGANVLTF. The CDR3 DNA is TGTGCCAGCAGTTTTAAAGGGGCCAACGTCCTGACTTTC.

This clonotype was counted a few times. Just one base apart from a much larger clone, this may be a read error. No conserved phenylalanine or tryptophan ends this CDR3, so it is likely a read error. The genes are TRBV4-1 and TRBJ1-6; 8 bases align to TRBD1. The trim removed 0 bases at V and 10 bases at J, leaving 5 bases unmatched. This CDR3 contains 15 residues. Germline V lookup: CDR1 MGHRA, CDR2 YSYEKL. The CDR3 here is CASSQEDRVVSPLHY. The CDR3 coding sequence is TGCGCCAGCAGCCAAGAGGACAGGGTAGTATCACCCCTCCACTAT.

This clonotype was counted many times. A much larger clone is a single base away; this may be a read error. The V gene is TRBV11-2, the J gene TRBJ2-1, with D perhaps being TRBD1 or TRBD2 (5 bases each). The CDR3 is 15 amino acids. Germline V gene sequence: CDR1 SGHAT, CDR2 FQNNGV. The CDR3 bases are TGTGCCAGCAGCCAAGGGGTTTCGGGAACCAATGAGCGGTTCTTC. It translates to CASSQGVSGTNERFF.

Note on this clonotype: The CDR3 does not end in the conserved phenylalanine or tryptophan, so this is likely a read error. The chain combines TRBV11-1 with TRBJ2-1, with 14 positions matching TRBD2. Per germline, CDR1 SGHAT and CDR2 FQDESV (reference sequence). The CDR3 is made up of 17 amino acids. The CDR3 spells CTGRLGLAGEVDNEQFL. CDR3 sequence (DNA): TGTACCGGCAGACTGGGACTAGCGGGAGAAGTTGACAATGAGCAGTTCCTC.

In this sample, this clonotype turned up many times. The V and J genes are TRBV11-2 and TRBJ2-1; the match to TRBD2 covers 9 bases. The CDR3 contains 16 residues. The germline CDR1 and CDR2 sequences are SGHAT and FQNNGV. J was trimmed by 7 bases and V by 0 bases; bases with no gene match: 7. Here the CDR3 DNA reads TGTGCCAGCAGCTTAGAGCTCCTAGCGGGAATGAATGAGCAGTTCTTC. Protein product: CASSLELLAGMNEQFF.

This clonotype was seen many times. J is TRBJ1-5 and V is TRBV12-3 or TRBV12-4; 12 bases are shared with TRBD1. The V gene end was trimmed by 6 bases and the J gene end by 4 bases; junction bases not matched to a gene: 7. The CDR3 spans 16 residues. In DNA, the CDR3 is TGTGCCAGCAGATCCGGGACAGGGGGCGGAAATCAGCCCCAGCATTTT. This encodes CASRSGTGGGNQPQHF.

Note on this clonotype: One end of the junction fails to match germline, which may point to a read error. The rearrangement uses TRBV6-5 and TRBJ2-6, with D tentatively TRBD1 (6 bases). Per the germline V gene, CDR1 is MNHEY and CDR2 is SVGAGI. The CDR3 has 18 amino acids. This chain's CDR3 is CASSLWTVMKAGADVLAF. CDR3 sequence (DNA): TGTGCCAGCAGTCTTTGGACAGTGATGAAAGCTGGGGCCGACGTCCTGGCTTTC.

The chain has TRBV6-1 and TRBJ2-7, with D possibly matching TRBD2 (7 bases). CDR1 is MNHNS and CDR2 is SASEGT in the germline V gene. Trimming shortened V by 10 bases and J by 7 bases, and 23 bases separated the two germline ends. CDR3 size: 14 residues. CDR3 coding DNA: TGTGCCAACAGGGAGGGGAGGAGAGATGATGAGCAGTACTTC. Translated: CANREGRRDDEQYF.

V and J are TRBV6-5 and TRBJ2-4; D might be TRBD1 (5 bases). In germline, CDR1 is MNHEY, CDR2 SVGAGI. This CDR3 spans 15 amino acids. The ends were cut back, 0 bases at V and 1 base at J, with 7 bases in the middle. CDR3 region: CASSYSNRAKNIQYF. The CDR3 region has the DNA TGTGCCAGCAGTTACTCGAACAGGGCCAAAAACATTCAGTACTTC.

As for this clonotype: One end of the junction is discordant with germline, which a read error may explain. The V gene is TRBV11-1, the J gene TRBJ2-1; D gene ambiguous. The CDR3 is made up of 13 amino acids. From germline, CDR1 is SGHAT and CDR2 FQDESV (reference sequence). CDR3 bases: TGTGCCAGCAGCTTAGGGCCCGGCAATGAGCAGTCCTTC. Amino acids: CASSLGPGNEQSF.

With regard to this clonotype: The germline gene is not matched at one end of the junction; a read error may be the cause. This rearrangement joins TRBV4-1 to TRBJ2-2; maybe TRBD1 (6 bases). The V gene's germline CDR1 is MGHRA and CDR2 YSYEKL. The CDR3 extends over 13 amino acids. Written as DNA, the CDR3 is TGCACCAGCAGCCAAGAACAGGGCGGGGAGCTGTTTTTT. It codes for CTSSQEQGGELFF.

With regard to this clonotype: Its ends do not fully match the called genes, so a read error is possible. The chain recombines TRBV12-3 or TRBV12-4 with TRBJ1-5; a possible D gene is TRBD1 (6 bases). The CDR3 sequence is 17 residues long. CDR3 in DNA: TGTGCCAGCAGTGAAGCAACAGGGCCGGCGGGCAATCAGTCCCAGCATTTT. Translation gives CASSEATGPAGNQSQHF.

In regard to this clonotype: An end of the junction differs from the germline gene, which may be a read error. The chain recombines TRBV5-4 with TRBJ2-1, with TRBD1 identical over 7 bases. The CDR3 extends over 14 amino acids. The V gene's germline CDR1 is SGHNT and CDR2 YYREEE (reference sequence). CDR3 amino acids: CASGETGRNNEQFF. CDR3 sequence (DNA): TGTGCCAGCGGCGAGACAGGGCGTAACAATGAGCAATTCTTC. Based on the CDR3 plus reference TRBV5-4 and TRBJ2-1, the full variable domain is ETGVTQSPTHLIKTRGQQVTLRCSSQSGHNTVSWYQQALGQGPQFIFQYYREEENGRGNFPPRFSGLQFPNYSSELNVNALELDDSALYLCASGETGRNNEQFFGPGTRLTVL.

Comment on this clonotype: The junction differs from germline at one of its ends, possibly a read error. CDR3 region: CASSLLIRQFGVSGTYSNRPQHF. In nucleotides, the CDR3 is TGTGCCAGCAGTTTGTTGATTCGACAATTCGGGGTATCTGGGACCTATAGCAATCGGCCCCAGCATTTT. This chain links TRBV12-3 or TRBV12-4 with TRBJ1-5; D is possibly TRBD1 (5 bases). This CDR3 comprises 23 residues.

With regard to this clonotype: A clone one base away is much larger, so this may be a read error. The genes are TRBV10-3 and TRBJ2-1; 7 positions agree with TRBD2. CDR1 and CDR2 from the germline V gene are ENHRY and SYGVKD. The CDR3 length is 18 residues. V lost 10 bases to trimming and J lost 5 bases; unmatched junction nucleotides: 23. The CDR3 DNA follows: TGTGCCACCATGGGCTTGGGGGGGGGAGTAAACAGAGACAATGAGCAGTTCTTC. Its translation: CATMGLGGGVNRDNEQFF.

With respect to this clonotype: Here the CDR3 omits its conserved ending phenylalanine or tryptophan, so a read error is the likely source. The CDR3 sequence is CASSIVRTGGTINEQFL. Written as DNA, the CDR3 is TGTGCCAGTAGTATAGTCCGGACAGGGGGCACGATAAATGAGCAGTTCTTA. The chain joins TRBV19 to TRBJ2-1, with TRBD1 identical over 11 bases. Germline loops: CDR1 LNHDA, CDR2 SQIVND (reference sequence). J was trimmed by 7 bases and V by 1 base; bases with no gene match: 9. There are 17 residues in the CDR3.

Remarks on this clonotype: The junction differs from germline at one of its ends, possibly a read error. CDR3 sequence: CAISSPGTSGTKNIQYF. Here the CDR3 DNA reads TGTGCCATCAGCTCTCCCGGGACTAGCGGGACCAAAAACATTCAGTACTTC. The J gene is TRBJ2-4, the V gene TRBV11-1, with TRBD2 identical over 13 bases. The CDR3 runs 17 residues. CDR1 is SGHAT, CDR2 FQDESV, per germline (reference sequence).

The CDR3 loop is CASTPGRLGGKWSSYNEQFF. CDR3 sequence (DNA): TGTGCCAGCACTCCGGGTCGGCTAGGGGGAAAATGGAGCTCCTACAATGAGCAGTTCTTC. The V gene is TRBV6-1, the J gene TRBJ2-1; possibly TRBD1 for D (6 bases). CDR1 MNHNS and CDR2 SASEGT come from the germline V gene. The CDR3 length is 20 residues. V lost 7 bases to trimming and J lost 0 bases, with 28 bases between them.

With respect to this clonotype: A junction boundary mismatches the germline segment, possibly from a read error. The genes are TRBV24-1 and TRBJ2-3; TRBD1 is a possible D gene (5 bases). In germline, CDR1 is KGHDR, CDR2 SFDVKD. The CDR3 length is 13 residues. The CDR3 loop is CATGDTPRDMQYF. CDR3 DNA sequence: TGTGCCACCGGTGATACACCCAGGGATATGCAGTATTTT.

Note on this clonotype: Given a much more abundant clone one base away, this may be a read error. V and J are TRBV6-1 and TRBJ2-5; D may be TRBD2 (5 bases). Germline V CDR1 and CDR2: MNHNS, SASEGT. The CDR3 totals 12 residues. The V and J ends lost 6 bases and 10 bases respectively, with 15 bases between them. The CDR3 region is CASRLDYYDQYF. The CDR3 nucleotides are TGTGCCAGCAGACTTGACTACTACGACCAGTACTTC.

This clonotype appeared a few times. The chain carries TRBV2 and TRBJ1-3; unclear D gene. Germline CDR1 is SNHLY and CDR2 is FYNNEI. The length of the CDR3 is 13 residues. Deletions cut 8 bases from V and 2 bases from J, with 10 bases between. The CDR3 DNA reads TGTGCCAGCCGGCAGGAGACTGGAAACACCATATATTTT. It codes for CASRQETGNTIYF.

Worth noting for this clonotype: A much larger clone is a single base away; this may be a read error. The V and J genes are TRBV14 and TRBJ1-6; D unresolved. The CDR3 has 14 residues. CDR1 SGHDN and CDR2 FVKESK come from the germline V gene. For the CDR3, the DNA is TGTGCCAGCAGCCAAGAAAGACCCCCTTCATCCCTCCACTTT. Its translation: CASSQERPPSSLHF. Together with reference TRBV14 and TRBJ1-6, the CDR3 gives the full variable domain: EAGVTQFPSHSVIEKGQTVTLRCDPISGHDNLYWYRRVMGKEIKFLLHFVKESKQDESGMPNNRFLAERTGGTYSTLKVQPAELEDSGVYFCASSQERPPSSLHFGNGTRLTVT.

Concerning this clonotype itself: Germline and junction disagree at one end, which may indicate a read error. The J gene is TRBJ2-1, the V gene TRBV29-1, with TRBD2 matching over 10 bases. This CDR3 is 14 amino acids long. Germline V gene data show CDR1 as SQVTM and CDR2 as ANQGSEA. CDR3 in amino acids: CSSLAGGSYNEQLF. For the CDR3, the DNA is TGCAGCTCTTTAGCGGGGGGCTCCTACAATGAGCAGCTCTTC.

The chain employs TRBV7-9 and TRBJ2-3, with D tentatively TRBD1 (5 bases). CDR1 is SEHNR and CDR2 is FQNEAQ in the germline V gene (reference sequence). The CDR3 consists of 13 residues. Trimming cost V 6 bases and J 7 bases, with 14 bases left between them. The CDR3 sequence: CASRTQQGNTQYF. In DNA form, the CDR3 reads TGTGCCAGCAGGACCCAGCAGGGAAATACGCAGTATTTT.

In its sample, this clonotype was seen a few times. The gene calls are TRBV7-9 and TRBJ2-7; D gene ambiguous. Germline V gene data show CDR1 as SEHNR and CDR2 as FQNEAQ (reference sequence). This CDR3 contains 12 residues. V gave up 4 bases and J gave up 2 bases, with 6 bases separating them. CDR3 protein: CASSWTPYEQYF. In nucleotides, the CDR3 is TGTGCCAGCAGCTGGACCCCCTACGAGCAGTACTTC.

V and J are TRBV4-2 and TRBJ2-7; D perhaps matches TRBD2 (6 bases). CDR3 length: 18 amino acids. Looked up from germline, CDR1 is LGHNA and CDR2 is YNFKEQ. Trimming cost V 2 bases and J 3 bases, with 23 bases left between them. The CDR3 reads CASSQQVASWRVLYEQYF. The CDR3 DNA reads TGTGCCAGCAGCCAACAGGTCGCGAGCTGGAGGGTACTCTACGAGCAGTACTTC.

The CDR3 is CSVGSGLLGADTQYF. CDR3 nucleotides: TGCAGCGTTGGAAGTGGTCTGCTAGGAGCAGATACGCAGTATTTT. The rearrangement uses TRBV29-1 and TRBJ2-3; unclear D gene. CDR3 size: 15 residues. Deletions cut 4 bases from V and 4 bases from J, with 18 bases between. Germline lookup yields CDR1 SQVTM and CDR2 ANQGSEA.

The chain carries TRBV11-2 and TRBJ2-3; D might be TRBD2 (6 bases). The V gene lost 8 bases and the J gene lost 5 bases, with 14 bases spanning the gap. Germline values: CDR1 SGHAT, CDR2 FQNNGV. The CDR3 runs 13 residues. The CDR3 here is CASLGPGGDTQYF. The CDR3 bases are TGTGCCAGCCTGGGACCCGGGGGAGATACGCAGTATTTT.

A note on this clonotype: A much larger clone sits a single nucleotide away, making a read error possible. CDR3 residues: CAISQTSYNEQFF. The CDR3 DNA follows: TGTGCCATCAGCCAAACTAGTTACAATGAGCAGTTCTTC. The rearrangement uses TRBV5-8 and TRBJ2-1, with a tentative D call TRBD2 (5 bases). CDR3 length equals 13 residues. Per germline, CDR1 SGHTS and CDR2 YDEGEE.